These 23 T cell receptor beta chains were all obtained from the same sample, sequenced in a study of STAT5B mutations in CD4+ large granular lymphocyte leukemia. The protocol was immunoSEQ multiplex PCR, while the TCRdb copy is restricted to in-frame clones and leaves out a portion. Of about 32,000 clones listed, just under 80% are singletons. Source material: CD4+ T cells from blood buffy coats. The source is a human donor in good health.

This rearrangement joins TRBV28 to TRBJ1-1, with unresolved D. V was trimmed by 2 bases and J by 5 bases, leaving 12 bases between them. Germline lookup yields CDR1 MDHEN and CDR2 SYDVKM. The CDR3 runs 14 residues. CDR3 protein: CASSLRLSRTEAFF. The CDR3 region has the DNA TGTGCCAGCAGTTTACGTCTCAGTAGGACTGAAGCTTTCTTT.

This clone was counted between two and nine times. The chain is built from TRBV7-7 and TRBJ2-5, with no clear D. From germline, CDR1 is SSHAT and CDR2 FNYEAQ (reference sequence). The CDR3 has 14 amino acids. V dropped 5 bases and J dropped 7 bases, with 17 bases sitting between them. CDR3 region: CASSRMDGSGTQYF. The DNA for the CDR3 is TGTGCCAGCAGCCGGATGGACGGTTCGGGGACCCAGTACTTC.

V and J are TRBV30 and TRBJ2-3, with 8 positions matching TRBD2. Germline-derived CDR1 and CDR2 are GTSNPN and SVGIG (reference sequence). Trimming removed 4 bases from V and 5 bases from J; junction bases left unmatched: 8. The CDR3 totals 14 residues. The CDR3 loop reads CAWTRLAWGDTQYF. CDR3 nucleotides: TGTGCCTGGACCCGACTAGCGTGGGGAGATACGCAGTATTTT.

The chain carries TRBV7-2 and TRBJ1-1; D gene ambiguous. Germline V gene lookup returns CDR1 SGHTA and CDR2 FQGNSA. V lost 4 bases, J lost 2 bases, and 8 bases lay in between. CDR3 size: 13 residues. The DNA for the CDR3 is TGTGCCAGCAGCTCGACTCTTAACACTGAAGCTTTCTTT. Translating gives CASSSTLNTEAFF.

The chain is built from TRBV2 and TRBJ2-1, with D possibly TRBD2 on 5 matching bases. The CDR3 loop spans 15 amino acids. V was pared by 6 bases and J by 0 bases, with 12 bases between. Per the germline V gene, CDR1 is SNHLY and CDR2 is FYNNEI. CDR3 DNA: TGTGCCAGCAGAAAAGCGGAGAGCTCCTACAATGAGCAGTTCTTC. This sequence encodes CASRKAESSYNEQFF.

This sequence joins TRBV27 and TRBJ1-6; 10 bases are a match to TRBD1. The length of the CDR3 is 15 residues. Germline values: CDR1 MNHEY, CDR2 SMNVEV (reference sequence). V shed 5 bases and J 6 bases; nucleotides not matched to a gene: 4. CDR3 coding DNA: TGTGCCAGCAGTCCCCGACAGGGGGCTAATTCACCCCTCCACTTT. It yields the protein CASSPRQGANSPLHF.

The rearrangement links TRBV30 to TRBJ1-5, with D unclear. The CDR3 is 13 residues long. Germline V gene lookup returns CDR1 GTSNPN and CDR2 SVGIG (reference sequence). V shed 4 bases and J shed 0 bases, with 7 bases lying between them. The CDR3 loop reads CAWNHDSNQPQHF. The CDR3 DNA follows: TGTGCCTGGAATCACGATAGCAATCAGCCCCAGCATTTT.

This clone has a single count. This chain links TRBV30 with TRBJ2-1; 7 bases agree with TRBD2. The ends lost 0 bases at V and 9 bases at J; junction bases unmatched: 5. The CDR3 is 13 residues long. The germline V gene has CDR1 GTSNPN and CDR2 SVGIG (reference sequence). The CDR3 nucleotides are TGTGCCTGGAGTGTCCCCAGCGGGATTGAGCAGTTCTTC. This sequence encodes CAWSVPSGIEQFF.

The CDR3 region has the DNA TGTGCCAGCAGCGTCACGTCCAATGAGCAGTTCTTC. Residues: CASSVTSNEQFF. This chain uses TRBV2 with TRBJ2-1; no clear D gene. Germline CDR1 SNHLY, CDR2 FYNNEI. Trimming removed 6 bases from V and 6 bases from J, with 9 bases in between. The length of the CDR3 is 12 residues.

This clone was seen only once. This chain links TRBV4-3 with TRBJ1-2, with TRBD1 identical over 12 bases. V trimming: 3 bases; J trimming: 8 bases; junction bases outside the gene matches: 10. This CDR3 region has 16 residues. Germline V CDR1 and CDR2: LGHNA, YSLEER. In DNA form, the CDR3 reads TGCGCCAGCAGCCAGGCCTCGGGACAGGGGGCGGACGGCTACACCTTC. Amino acids: CASSQASGQGADGYTF.

The chain carries TRBV29-1 and TRBJ2-4; the D call may be TRBD1 or TRBD2 (5 bases each). The CDR3 runs 13 residues. Trimming cost V 4 bases and J 6 bases, with 13 bases left between them. CDR1 is SQVTM, CDR2 ANQGSEA, per germline. The CDR3 sequence: CSVGLGDGNIQYF. The CDR3 coding sequence is TGCAGCGTTGGGTTGGGGGACGGAAACATTCAGTACTTC.

This chain joins TRBV5-6 and TRBJ2-7; tentatively, D is TRBD2 (5 bases). The CDR3 totals 16 residues. V was pared by 1 base and J by 3 bases, with 17 bases between. CDR1 SGHDT and CDR2 YYEEEE come from the germline V gene. The CDR3 DNA reads as TGTGCCAGCAGCTTGCCCCCGGGATCATTCTTCTACGAGCAGTACTTC. This translates into CASSLPPGSFFYEQYF.

This clone was seen only once. The chain is built from TRBV6-1 and TRBJ2-1, with 10 bases lining up with TRBD2. CDR3 length: 13 amino acids. J lost 7 bases, V lost 8 bases, and 5 bases had no gene match. Looked up from germline, CDR1 is MNHNS and CDR2 is SASEGT. The CDR3 sequence is CASLASGGNEQFF. CDR3 nucleotides: TGTGCCAGCCTGGCTAGCGGGGGTAATGAGCAGTTCTTC.

This chain joins TRBV28 and TRBJ1-1; D ambiguous. This CDR3 region has 12 residues. The V end lost 3 bases, the J end lost 11 bases, and 13 bases lay between the germline ends. Germline assignment: CDR1 MDHEN and CDR2 SYDVKM. The CDR3 bases are TGTGCCAGCAGTTTTCGTGACACCTCTGCTTTCTTT. This encodes CASSFRDTSAFF.

The gene calls are TRBV6-5 and TRBJ1-1; no clear D. The V end was cut by 0 bases, the J end by 1 base, with 6 bases between. From germline, CDR1 is MNHEY and CDR2 SVGAGI. The CDR3 has 14 amino acids. CDR3 residues: CASSYSGGNTEAFF. CDR3 in DNA: TGTGCCAGCAGTTACTCAGGCGGGAACACTGAAGCTTTCTTT.

This chain uses TRBV19 with TRBJ1-1; D perhaps matches TRBD1 (5 bases). In germline, CDR1 is LNHDA, CDR2 SQIVND (reference sequence). The CDR3 spans 15 residues. V was pared by 7 bases and J by 8 bases, with 23 bases between. CDR3 DNA sequence: TGTGCCAGTAAGAAGAACTCTGGACAACAAGGCGAAGCTTTCTTT. Its translation: CASKKNSGQQGEAFF.

The chain employs TRBV30 and TRBJ2-3; D unresolved. Per the germline V gene, CDR1 is GTSNPN and CDR2 is SVGIG (reference sequence). The CDR3 has 12 amino acids. V gave up 2 bases and J gave up 3 bases, with 6 bases separating them. The CDR3 sequence is CAWSIFTDTQYF. The CDR3 coding sequence is TGTGCCTGGAGTATTTTTACAGATACGCAGTATTTT.

V gene TRBV10-3 combines with J gene TRBJ2-7; perhaps TRBD1 as D (5 bases). V lost 2 bases and J lost 4, with 12 bases in between. CDR3 length: 14 amino acids. CDR1 is ENHRY and CDR2 is SYGVKD in the germline V gene. The CDR3 reads CAISEGALAYEQYF. DNA for the CDR3: TGTGCCATCAGTGAGGGGGCCTTAGCTTACGAGCAGTACTTC.

The V gene is TRBV5-1, the J gene TRBJ1-6; D unclear. Germline V CDR1 and CDR2: SGHRS, YFSETQ. This CDR3 region has 14 residues. Trimming stripped 0 bases from V and 8 bases from J, with 9 bases between. CDR3 coding DNA: TGCGCCAGCAGCTTGGCGGCGGGTTATTCACCCCTCCACTTT. As protein: CASSLAAGYSPLHF. Full variable domain (outside the CDR3, taken from reference TRBV5-1 and TRBJ1-6): KAGVTQTPRYLIKTRGQQVTLSCSPISGHRSVSWYQQTPGQGLQFLFEYFSETQRNKGNFPGRFSGRQFSNSRSEMNVSTLELGDSALYLCASSLAAGYSPLHFGNGTRLTVT.

J is TRBJ2-1 and V is TRBV7-2, with TRBD2 as a possible D gene (7 bases). The CDR3 has 16 amino acids. Looked up from germline, CDR1 is SGHTA and CDR2 is FQGNSA. V gave up 2 bases and J gave up 5 bases, with 16 bases separating them. The CDR3 is CASSLSDTGGNNEQFF. The CDR3 nucleotides are TGTGCCAGCAGCTTAAGTGACACGGGGGGCAACAATGAGCAGTTCTTC.

V usage is TRBV4-2 and J usage is TRBJ2-5; 10 bases are shared with TRBD1. The DNA end is a closer match to TRBJ2-7, so the J assignment may be wrong. This CDR3 has 15 residues. CDR1 is LGHNA and CDR2 is YNFKEQ in the germline V gene. The CDR3 region is CASSLGTGDSYEQYF. The CDR3 nucleotides are TGTGCCAGCAGCCTAGGGACAGGGGACTCCTACGAGCAGTACTTC.

The genes are TRBV18 and TRBJ2-7; a possible D gene is TRBD1 (5 bases). With 0 bases removed from V and 7 bases from J, the gap between germline ends came to 10 bases. The CDR3 length is 13 residues. Germline CDR1 reads KGHSH; CDR2 reads LQKENI. This CDR3 is CASSPPAGREQYF. CDR3 sequence (DNA): TGTGCCAGCTCACCACCAGCAGGGCGGGAGCAGTACTTC.

The chain links TRBV6-1 to TRBJ2-7; 7 nucleotides agree with TRBD1. Germline CDR1 and CDR2: MNHNS and SASEGT. V shed 0 bases, J shed 3 bases, and the junction held 5 bases outside the gene matches. This CDR3 has 15 residues. CDR3 in DNA: TGTGCCAGCAGTGAAGCGAGGGACAGCGGCTACGAGCAGTACTTC. It encodes CASSEARDSGYEQYF.